This T cell receptor (beta chain) was profiled in a study of blood T cell repertoires in COVID-19. At the level of the study: Material from acute and convalescent COVID-19 was sourced from the United States, Italy and Spain.

Everyone who took part was roughly 18 to 89 years old, and they came from some 23 US areas. Donors of Cohort 3 who recovered were those that had two negative PCRs, clearance, or symptom resolution. Per germline, CDR1 KGHSH and CDR2 LQKENI. The CDR3 has 12 residues. Trimming pared 2 bases from V and 7 bases from J, leaving 3 bases between. Study processing details: Amplification with reference gene primers provided the estimates of nucleated cell counts. Clones were read by immunoSEQ multiplex PCR, and TCRdb kept only the in-frame ones, dropping some. The V and J calls and the clone size are those of that table, but D and trimming were determined from the DNA. Of 150,000 or so clones listed, roughly 84% are singletons.

The TCR comes from a man aged 50-60 years who had recovered from COVID-19. The gene calls are TRBV18 and TRBJ1-6; D gene uncertain. The sequencing input was PBMCs or T cells enriched from blood (not recorded which). The CDR3 coding sequence is TGTGCCAGCTCACCATCGAATTCACCCCTCCACTTT. Amino acid sequence: CASSPSNSPLHF.